The entry below gives a single TCR beta chain sequence along with its context. Its antigen is not known. Produced via immunoSEQ multiplex PCR; TCRdb's table is partial and in-frame only. The data hold about 19,000 clones, with approximately 90% observed a single time. The sample comes from a study of T cells in localized non-small cell lung cancer. Study-level results: The study found T cell clonality highest in uninvolved adjacent lung, above tumor.

The germline V gene has CDR1 MDHEN and CDR2 SYDVKM. With 1 base removed from V and 1 base from J, the gap between germline ends came to 10 bases. The CDR3 covers 15 residues. The rearrangement joins TRBV28 to TRBJ2-5, with a tentative D call TRBD1 (6 bases). The input for sequencing was peripheral blood, taken before any cancer treatment. This receptor was taken from a male donor aged 60 or over with stage I squamous cell lung carcinoma. The CDR3 sequence is CASSLSGQSQETQYF. Here the CDR3 DNA reads TGTGCCAGCAGTTTATCCGGACAGAGCCAAGAGACCCAGTACTTC.